This paragraph covers one T cell receptor beta chain sequence. Trimming shortened V by 7 bases and J by 4 bases, and 17 bases separated the two germline ends. The CDR3 consists of 15 residues. Per germline, CDR1 LNHDA and CDR2 SQIVND (reference sequence). The data were taken from a study of blood T cell repertoires in COVID-19. About the study: Whether acute or convalescent, the COVID-19 samples came from the United States, Italy and Spain. In each case, the material was cDNA or gDNA derived from T cells, B-cell-depleted T cells, or PBMCs.

Under the authors' procedure: The authors estimated nucleated cell counts from reference gene primer amplification. The table came from immunoSEQ multiplex PCR; TCRdb's copy has only in-frame clones and leaves some out. Clonal size and the V and J genes are those of that table, whereas D and trimming came from the DNA. The sample comprises 150,000 to 200,000 clones, 75% to 95% of which are singletons, and roughly 0.56% rests with the top ten. This rearrangement joins TRBV19 to TRBJ1-5; D might be TRBD1 (6 bases). Sample: peripheral blood. The sequence was obtained from a man aged 45 to 65 with acute or convalescent COVID-19. CDR3 residues: CASTSQGLDNQPQHF. The CDR3 nucleotides read TGTGCCAGTACCTCACAGGGATTAGATAATCAGCCCCAGCATTTT.